Reported below is one T cell receptor (beta chain). What it binds is unknown. This entry is derived from a study of cytomegalovirus exposure and HLA in healthy donors. Study summary: Some 85 million unique TCRs, all from HLA-typed donors, were included in an early release of the data.

A multiplex PCR was run with 60 Vbeta primers and 13 Jbeta primers. Only in-frame clones appear in the TCRdb table, and some are missing; sequencing was by immunoSEQ multiplex PCR. The sample holds about 190,000 clones, roughly 73% seen once. Study conclusions and caveats: Productive rates of about 87% or about 30% were seen for most TCR beta V segments in an earlier analysis. In a later analysis, about 17,000 TCR beta sequences were associated with HLA alleles at 0.05 false discovery rate. The majority of CMV-associated TCR beta chains were reported as apparently HLA-restricted in a later analysis.

The specimen was PBMCs. This clonotype was sampled from a woman aged 25 to 45 in good health and CMV-seropositive.

CDR3 region: CASSSNGVGQGYYGYTF. The CDR3 coding sequence is TGTGCCAGCAGCTCCAATGGGGTGGGACAGGGTTACTATGGCTACACCTTC. This chain connects TRBV5-6 to TRBJ1-2; 9 nucleotides agree with TRBD1. The V segment lost 3 bases and the J segment 3 bases; nucleotides outside the gene matches: 12. Germline V lookup: CDR1 SGHDT, CDR2 YYEEEE. The CDR3 loop spans 17 amino acids. Supplemented by reference TRBV5-6 and TRBJ1-2, the full variable domain reads DAGVTQSPTHLIKTRGQQVTLRCSPKSGHDTVSWYQQALGQGPQFIFQYYEEEERQRGNFPDRFSGHQFPNYSSELNVNALLLGDSALYLCASSSNGVGQGYYGYTFGSGTRLTVV.